This T cell receptor beta chain was recovered during a study of cytomegalovirus exposure and HLA in healthy donors. About the study: There were roughly 120 million unique TCR beta sequences, drawn from about 179 million T cells, in an earlier analysis. Study observations and caveats: A list of roughly 180 TCR beta chains associated with cytomegalovirus was given. About 87% or about 30% of the time was how often most TCR beta V segments were productive, according to an earlier analysis.

Primers: 60 Vbeta forward and 13 Jbeta reverse. Measured with immunoSEQ multiplex PCR; TCRdb has only the in-frame clones, and not every one. The repertoire holds approximately 130,000 clones, 75% seen once, with roughly 3% in the top ten. Though nominally healthy at sampling, donors likely had unrecorded immune exposures. The CDR3 contains 19 residues. The V and J ends lost 0 bases and 0 bases respectively, with 21 bases between them. Germline V CDR1 and CDR2: SQVTM, ANQGSEA. In the case of this clone: Its antigen is unidentified.

The TCR sequence derives from a man aged 25 to 40 in good health and CMV-seronegative. Material for sequencing was PBMCs. The chain employs TRBV29-1 and TRBJ2-4; D is unclear. CDR3 sequence (DNA): TGCAGCGTTGAAGATCGCGGTTTGAGGCGACCTCTAGCCAAAAACATTCAGTACTTC. Translating gives CSVEDRGLRRPLAKNIQYF. The entire variable domain, with the rest obtained from reference TRBV29-1 and TRBJ2-4, is as follows: SAVISQKPSRDICQRGTSLTIQCQVDSQVTMMFWYRQQPGQSLTLIATANQGSEATYESGFVIDKFPISRPNLTFSTLTVSNMSPEDSSIYLCSVEDRGLRRPLAKNIQYFGAGTRLSVL.